This TCR beta chain stems from a study of T cells in Graves' hyperthyroidism and ophthalmopathy. At least ten counts were recorded for this clonotype. Antigen unknown. RNA transcripts were the template for amplifying TCR beta CDR3 regions. RT-PCR in the first round (using the HTBI primer set) targeted the TCR CDR3. TCRdb itself ran the multiplex PCR reads through MiXCR, one entry per CDR3 protein. In the table there are 370,000 or so distinct CDR3 sequences, less than 20% of which are singletons. Overall study results and limits: Peripheral blood also featured most of the thyroid clonotypes expanded above 0.001.

Germline values: CDR1 MNHNS, CDR2 SASEGT. V shed 4 bases, J shed 7 bases, and the junction held 15 bases outside the gene matches. CDR3 length equals 17 residues. The sequenced sample consisted of blood. The chain joins TRBV6-1 to TRBJ2-2, with 7 bases identical to TRBD2. The clonotype was recovered from a woman younger than 35 with Graves' hyperthyroidism that later progressed to Graves' ophthalmopathy. CDR3 sequence reads: CASSVASGGSVGGELFF. The CDR3 nucleotides read TGTGCCAGCAGTGTGGCTAGCGGAGGCTCTGTGGGCGGGGAGCTGTTTTTT.